This T cell receptor beta chain appears in the sequencing data of a study of T-cell reconstitution after alpha-beta-depleted transplantation in children (TCRdb year 2016). Concerning the study at large: Using TCR repertoire profiling, the study quantitatively followed how T-cell immune reconstitution unfolded in children after TCRalphabeta/CD19-depleted allogeneic hematopoietic cell transplantation.

Receptor amplification or capture employed PCR. TCRdb records Illumina HiSeq 2500 as the sequencer. Molecular barcoding was employed in the preparation of TCR libraries, with unique molecular identifiers being used to normalize TCRbeta repertoire quantification. TCRdb's own reprocessing of the public reads used fastp at Q25 and MiXCR and kept productive beta chains. Each record represents a unique CDR3 protein, reported with the most common genes and DNA among its rows. The sample table lists about 240,000 distinct CDR3 sequences, around 11% of them with a count of one. The ten largest clones take up around 3% of the sample. The table lists this clonotype with many counts. The antigen it binds to is not known. Base qualities are missing; no much larger clone stands one base away. Compared with germline, V lacks 6 bases and J lacks 4 bases; bases without a gene match: 8. The CDR3 spans 15 residues, from the cysteine through the phenylalanine. Left in the record is the CDR3 DNA by itself, 45 bases read in frame from the first base. According to the germline V gene, CDR1 reads MNHNS and CDR2 reads SASEGT.

The sequence came from a human donor who donated a stem cell graft to a child with acute lymphoblastic leukemia. Specimen: PBMCs from the stem cell graft donor, collected from the stem cell graft. The chain is made from TRBV6-1 and TRBJ1-4; TRBD1 agrees with 7 junctional bases. The CDR3 in this case is CASSSGQAFNEKLFF. The DNA reads as follows: TGTGCCAGCAGCTCAGGACAGGCATTTAATGAAAAACTGTTTTTT.